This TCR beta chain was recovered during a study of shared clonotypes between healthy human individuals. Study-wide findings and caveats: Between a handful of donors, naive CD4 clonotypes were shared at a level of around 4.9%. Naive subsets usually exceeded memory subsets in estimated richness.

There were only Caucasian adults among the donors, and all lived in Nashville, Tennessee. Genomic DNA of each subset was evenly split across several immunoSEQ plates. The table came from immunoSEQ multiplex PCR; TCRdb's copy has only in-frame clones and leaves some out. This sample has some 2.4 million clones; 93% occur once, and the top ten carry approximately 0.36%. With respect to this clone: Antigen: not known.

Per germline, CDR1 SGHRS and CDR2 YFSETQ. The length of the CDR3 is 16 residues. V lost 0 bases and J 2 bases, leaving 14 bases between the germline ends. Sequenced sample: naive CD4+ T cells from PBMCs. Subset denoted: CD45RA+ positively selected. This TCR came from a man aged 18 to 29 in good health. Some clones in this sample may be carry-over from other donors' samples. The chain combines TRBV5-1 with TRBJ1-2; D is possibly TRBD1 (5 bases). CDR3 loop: CASSLGGTGSNYGYTF. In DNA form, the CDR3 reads TGCGCCAGCAGCTTGGGCGGGACGGGATCAAACTATGGCTACACCTTC. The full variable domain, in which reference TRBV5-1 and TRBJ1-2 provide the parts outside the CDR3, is KAGVTQTPRYLIKTRGQQVTLSCSPISGHRSVSWYQQTPGQGLQFLFEYFSETQRNKGNFPGRFSGRQFSNSRSEMNVSTLELGDSALYLCASSLGGTGSNYGYTFGSGTRLTVV.